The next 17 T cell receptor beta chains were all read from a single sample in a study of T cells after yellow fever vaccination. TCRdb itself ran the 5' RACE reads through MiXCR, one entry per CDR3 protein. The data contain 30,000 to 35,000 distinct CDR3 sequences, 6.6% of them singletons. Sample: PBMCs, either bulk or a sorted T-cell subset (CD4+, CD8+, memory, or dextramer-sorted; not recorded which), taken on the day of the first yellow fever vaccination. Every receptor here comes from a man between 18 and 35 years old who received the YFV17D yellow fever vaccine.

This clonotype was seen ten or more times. The CDR3 spells CASSPGADYGYTF. DNA of the CDR3: TGTGCCAGCAGTCCCGGGGCGGACTATGGCTACACCTTC. The chain combines TRBV6-5 with TRBJ1-2; D is perhaps TRBD1 (5 bases). Germline assignment: CDR1 MNHEY and CDR2 SVGAGI. The CDR3 loop spans 13 amino acids. The germline V and J ends were trimmed by 5 bases and 3 bases, with 10 bases remaining between them.

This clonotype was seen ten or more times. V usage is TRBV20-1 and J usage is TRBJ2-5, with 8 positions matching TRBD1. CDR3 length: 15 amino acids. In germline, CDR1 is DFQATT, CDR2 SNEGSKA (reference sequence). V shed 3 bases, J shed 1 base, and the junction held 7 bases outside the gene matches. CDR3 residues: CSASPPDRAQETQYF. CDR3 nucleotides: TGCAGTGCTAGTCCCCCGGACAGGGCCCAAGAGACCCAGTACTTC.

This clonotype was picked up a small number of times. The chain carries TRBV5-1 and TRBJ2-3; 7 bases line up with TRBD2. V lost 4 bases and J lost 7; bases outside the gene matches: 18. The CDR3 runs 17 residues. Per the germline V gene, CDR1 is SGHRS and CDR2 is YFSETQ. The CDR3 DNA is TGCGCCAGCAGCGCCAGGGAGGGGAGGGCCCTCATGAATACGCAGTATTTT. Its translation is CASSAREGRALMNTQYF.

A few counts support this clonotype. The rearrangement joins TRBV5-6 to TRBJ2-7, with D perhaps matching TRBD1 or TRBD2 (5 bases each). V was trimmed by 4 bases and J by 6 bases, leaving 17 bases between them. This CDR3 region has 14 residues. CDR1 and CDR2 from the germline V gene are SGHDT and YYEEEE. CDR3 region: CASSRGQGSPEQYF. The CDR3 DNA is TGTGCCAGCAGCCGCGGGCAGGGTTCCCCCGAGCAGTACTTC.

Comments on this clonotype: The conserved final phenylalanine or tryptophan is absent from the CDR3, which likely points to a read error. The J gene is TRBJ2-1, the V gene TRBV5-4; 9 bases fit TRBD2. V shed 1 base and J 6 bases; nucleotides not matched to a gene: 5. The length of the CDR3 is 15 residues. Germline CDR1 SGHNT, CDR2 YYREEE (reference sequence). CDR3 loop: CASSLRAGGSNEQFL. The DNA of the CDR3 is TGTGCCAGCAGCTTGAGGGCGGGGGGGTCCAATGAGCAGTTCTTA.

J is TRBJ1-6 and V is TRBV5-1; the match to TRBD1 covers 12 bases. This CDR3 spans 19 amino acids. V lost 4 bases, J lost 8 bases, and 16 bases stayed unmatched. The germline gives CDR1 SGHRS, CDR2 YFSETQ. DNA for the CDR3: TGCGCCAGCAGCGCCACACTCGAACCGGGACAGGGGGCATATTCACCCCTCCACTTT. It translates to CASSATLEPGQGAYSPLHF.

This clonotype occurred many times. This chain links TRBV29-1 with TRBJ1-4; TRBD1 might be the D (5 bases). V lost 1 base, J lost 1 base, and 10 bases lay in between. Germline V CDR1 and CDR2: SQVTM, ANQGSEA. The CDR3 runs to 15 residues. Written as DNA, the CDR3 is TGCAGCGTTGAAGTCGGAAGGGGAACTAATGAAAAACTGTTTTTT. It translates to CSVEVGRGTNEKLFF. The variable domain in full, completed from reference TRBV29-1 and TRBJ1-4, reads SAVISQKPSRDICQRGTSLTIQCQVDSQVTMMFWYRQQPGQSLTLIATANQGSEATYESGFVIDKFPISRPNLTFSTLTVSNMSPEDSSIYLCSVEVGRGTNEKLFFGSGTQLSVL.

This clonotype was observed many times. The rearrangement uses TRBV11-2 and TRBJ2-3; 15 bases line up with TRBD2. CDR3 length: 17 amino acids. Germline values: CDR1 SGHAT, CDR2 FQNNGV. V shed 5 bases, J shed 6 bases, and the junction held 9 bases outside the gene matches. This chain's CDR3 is CASSPRTSGGAGDTQYF. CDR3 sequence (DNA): TGTGCCAGCAGCCCCCGGACTAGCGGGGGGGCGGGGGATACGCAGTATTTT.

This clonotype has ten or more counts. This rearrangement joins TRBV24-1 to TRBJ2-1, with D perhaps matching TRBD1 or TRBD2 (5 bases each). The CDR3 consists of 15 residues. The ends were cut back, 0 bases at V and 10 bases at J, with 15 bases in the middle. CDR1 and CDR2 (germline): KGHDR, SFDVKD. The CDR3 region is CATSDLFAGTFEQFF. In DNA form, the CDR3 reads TGTGCCACCAGTGATTTGTTTGCCGGGACCTTCGAGCAGTTCTTC.

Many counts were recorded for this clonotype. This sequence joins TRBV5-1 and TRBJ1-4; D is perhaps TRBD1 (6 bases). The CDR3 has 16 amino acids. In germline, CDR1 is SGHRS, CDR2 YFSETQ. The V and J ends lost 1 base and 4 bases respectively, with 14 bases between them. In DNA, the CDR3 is TGCGCCAGCAGCTTGCGGACAGCGATTAATAATGAAAAACTGTTTTTT. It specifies CASSLRTAINNEKLFF.

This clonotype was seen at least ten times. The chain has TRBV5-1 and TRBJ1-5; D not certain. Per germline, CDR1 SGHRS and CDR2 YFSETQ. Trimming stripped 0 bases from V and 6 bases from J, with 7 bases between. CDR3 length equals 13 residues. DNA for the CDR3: TGCGCCAGCAGCTTGGGGGCAGGTCAGCCCCAGCATTTT. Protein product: CASSLGAGQPQHF. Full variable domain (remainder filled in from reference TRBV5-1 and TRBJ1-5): KAGVTQTPRYLIKTRGQQVTLSCSPISGHRSVSWYQQTPGQGLQFLFEYFSETQRNKGNFPGRFSGRQFSNSRSEMNVSTLELGDSALYLCASSLGAGQPQHFGDGTRLSIL.

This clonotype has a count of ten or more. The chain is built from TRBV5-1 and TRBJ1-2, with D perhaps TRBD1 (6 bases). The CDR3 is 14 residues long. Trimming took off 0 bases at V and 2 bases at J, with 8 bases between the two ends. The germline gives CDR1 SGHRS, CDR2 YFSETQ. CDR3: CASSLDDRNYGYTF. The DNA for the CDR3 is TGCGCCAGCAGCTTGGATGACAGGAACTATGGCTACACCTTC.

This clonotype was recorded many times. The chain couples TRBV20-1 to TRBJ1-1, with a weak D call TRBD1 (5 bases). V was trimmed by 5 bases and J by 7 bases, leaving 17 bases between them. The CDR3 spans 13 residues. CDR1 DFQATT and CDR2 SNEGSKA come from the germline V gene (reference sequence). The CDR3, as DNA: TGCAGTGCTCGCACTCGGGGGGACGGTGAAGCTTTCTTT. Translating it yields CSARTRGDGEAFF.

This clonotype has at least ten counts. In DNA form, the CDR3 reads TGTGCCAGCAGCCGGACTAGCGGGGGGCCAGAGACCCAGTACTTC. The encoded protein is CASSRTSGGPETQYF. The rearrangement uses TRBV11-2 and TRBJ2-5; 14 bases map to TRBD2. The CDR3 length is 15 residues. After removal of 5 bases from V and 4 bases from J, the junction contained 3 bases not matched to a gene. Germline lookup yields CDR1 SGHAT and CDR2 FQNNGV. The variable domain in full, with the rest retrieved from reference TRBV11-2 and TRBJ2-5, is EAGVAQSPRYKIIEKRQSVAFWCNPISGHATLYWYQQILGQGPKLLIQFQNNGVVDDSQLPKDRFSAERLKGVDSTLKIQPAKLEDSAVYLCASSRTSGGPETQYFGPGTRLLVL.

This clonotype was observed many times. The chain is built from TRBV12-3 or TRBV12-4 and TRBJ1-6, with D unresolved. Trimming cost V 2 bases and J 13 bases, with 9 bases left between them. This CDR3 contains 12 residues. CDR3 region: CASSLRFSPLHF. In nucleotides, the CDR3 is TGTGCCAGCAGTTTAAGGTTTAGTCCCCTCCACTTT.

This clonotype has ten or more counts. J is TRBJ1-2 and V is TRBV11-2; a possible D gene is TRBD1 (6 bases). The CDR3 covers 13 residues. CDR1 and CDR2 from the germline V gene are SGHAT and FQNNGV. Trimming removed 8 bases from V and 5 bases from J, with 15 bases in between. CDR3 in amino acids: CASRGAGEYGYTF. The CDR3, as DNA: TGTGCCAGCCGGGGGGCCGGTGAATATGGCTACACCTTC.

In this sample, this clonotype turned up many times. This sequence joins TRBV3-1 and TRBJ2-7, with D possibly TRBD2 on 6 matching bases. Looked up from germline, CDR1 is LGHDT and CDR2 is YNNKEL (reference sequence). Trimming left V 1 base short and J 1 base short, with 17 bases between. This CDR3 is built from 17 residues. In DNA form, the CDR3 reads TGTGCCAGCAGCCAAGGACTAAGTAGCGGAAGATCCTACGAGCAGTACGTC. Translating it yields CASSQGLSSGRSYEQYV.